This T cell receptor (beta chain) was profiled in a study of blood T cell repertoires in COVID-19. Original data processing: Scientists estimated how many nucleated cells there were by amplifying reference gene primers. TCRdb's table, derived via immunoSEQ multiplex PCR, lists solely in-frame clones and lacks some. V and J calls and clone size follow that table, whereas D and trimming were derived from the DNA. The sample includes 150,000 to 200,000 clones, around 93% of them seen just once. The CDR3 contains 15 residues. The V segment lost 4 bases and the J segment 4 bases; nucleotides outside the gene matches: 8. Per germline, CDR1 PRHDT and CDR2 FYEKMQ (reference sequence).

Sequenced: peripheral blood. This chain joins TRBV13 and TRBJ2-7, with 9 bases matching TRBD1. The sequence derives from a woman between 50 and 59 years old with acute or convalescent COVID-19. CDR3 amino acids: CASSSQDRGSYEQYF. Here the CDR3 DNA reads TGTGCCAGCAGCTCCCAGGACAGGGGTTCTTACGAGCAGTACTTC.